Sequencing of this TCR beta chain was carried out in a study of blood T cells in healthy people across ages. About the study: Capturing about one barcoded beta molecule per two T cells was achieved by template switching.

Next came a second PCR, run for about 7 to 12 cycles, which used a sample-barcoded 5' primer along with a J-beta primer mix. CDR3-containing paired-end reads numbering at least 2.5 million came from each sample. A single record per CDR3 protein comes from TCRdb applying MiXCR to the 5' RACE reads. Seen here are 1 million to 1.2 million distinct CDR3 sequences, 35% to 40% observed once, and the top ten hold approximately 14%. Study outcomes and limitations: From one million sequenced T cells, diversity estimates were lower bounds.

Trimming cost V 5 bases and J 0 bases; bases outside gene matches: 9. CDR3 length equals 16 residues. Germline assignment: CDR1 LGHNA and CDR2 YSLEER. On this clonotype itself: Its antigen is unidentified.

Sequencing was done on a sample of blood. The chain combines TRBV4-3 with TRBJ1-2, with 7 bases lining up with TRBD1. The receptor's source is a man aged 18 to 29 in good health. The CDR3 reads CASSIRQGQTNYGYTF. The CDR3 DNA is TGCGCCAGCAGCATCCGACAGGGCCAAACTAACTATGGCTACACCTTC.